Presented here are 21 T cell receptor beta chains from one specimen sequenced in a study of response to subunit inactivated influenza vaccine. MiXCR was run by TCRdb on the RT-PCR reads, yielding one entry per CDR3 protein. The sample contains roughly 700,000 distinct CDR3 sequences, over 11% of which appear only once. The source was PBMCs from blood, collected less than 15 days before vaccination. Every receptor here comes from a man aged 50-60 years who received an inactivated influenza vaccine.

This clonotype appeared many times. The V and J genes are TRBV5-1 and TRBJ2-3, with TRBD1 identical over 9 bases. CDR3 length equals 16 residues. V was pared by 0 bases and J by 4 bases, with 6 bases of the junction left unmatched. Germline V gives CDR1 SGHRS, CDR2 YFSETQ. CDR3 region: CASSLDGQGIADTQYF. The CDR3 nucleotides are TGCGCCAGCAGCTTGGATGGACAGGGGATTGCAGATACGCAGTATTTT.

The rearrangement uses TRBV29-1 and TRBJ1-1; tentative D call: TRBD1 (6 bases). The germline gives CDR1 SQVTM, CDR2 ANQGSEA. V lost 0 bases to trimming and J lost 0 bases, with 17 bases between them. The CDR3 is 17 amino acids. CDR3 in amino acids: CSVEERGVGGLNTEAFF. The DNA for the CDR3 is TGCAGCGTTGAAGAGAGGGGGGTCGGGGGCTTGAACACTGAAGCTTTCTTT.

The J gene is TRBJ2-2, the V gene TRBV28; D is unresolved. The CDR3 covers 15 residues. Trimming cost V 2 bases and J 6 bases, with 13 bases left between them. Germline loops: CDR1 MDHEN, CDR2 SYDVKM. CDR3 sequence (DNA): TGTGCCAGCAGTTTACCGAACAGCTACCCCGGGGAGCTGTTTTTT. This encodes CASSLPNSYPGELFF.

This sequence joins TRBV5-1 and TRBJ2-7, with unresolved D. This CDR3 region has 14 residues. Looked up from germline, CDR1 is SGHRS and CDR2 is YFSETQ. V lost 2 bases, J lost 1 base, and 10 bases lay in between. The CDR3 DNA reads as TGCGCCAGCAGCTTTTCGGTCGGGTCCTACGAGCAGTACTTC. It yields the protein CASSFSVGSYEQYF.

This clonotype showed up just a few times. The CDR3 sequence is CASKWGDTGYGYTF. In DNA, the CDR3 is TGTGCCAGCAAATGGGGTGACACAGGGTATGGCTACACCTTC. The chain links TRBV28 to TRBJ1-2; possibly TRBD1 for D (6 bases). The CDR3 has 14 amino acids. In germline, CDR1 is MDHEN, CDR2 SYDVKM. V was clipped by 7 bases and J by 5 bases, with 17 bases between them.

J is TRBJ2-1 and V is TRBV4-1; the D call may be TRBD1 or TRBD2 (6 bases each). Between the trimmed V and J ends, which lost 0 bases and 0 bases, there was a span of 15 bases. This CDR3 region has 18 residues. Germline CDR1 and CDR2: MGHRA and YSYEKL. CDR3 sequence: CASSQEGGPGASYNEQFF. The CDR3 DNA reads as TGCGCCAGCAGCCAAGAGGGGGGTCCGGGGGCCTCCTACAATGAGCAGTTCTTC.

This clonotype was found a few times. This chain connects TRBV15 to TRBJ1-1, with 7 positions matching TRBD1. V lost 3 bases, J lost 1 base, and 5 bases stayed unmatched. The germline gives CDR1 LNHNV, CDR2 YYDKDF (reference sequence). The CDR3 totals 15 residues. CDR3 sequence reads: CATSSLSGGNTEAFF. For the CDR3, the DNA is TGTGCCACCAGCAGTTTGTCAGGGGGGAACACTGAAGCTTTCTTT.

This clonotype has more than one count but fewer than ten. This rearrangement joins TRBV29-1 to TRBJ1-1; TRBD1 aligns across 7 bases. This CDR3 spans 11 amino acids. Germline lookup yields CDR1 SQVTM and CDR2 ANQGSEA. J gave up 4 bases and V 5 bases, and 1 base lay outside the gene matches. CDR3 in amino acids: CSVPGGTEAFF. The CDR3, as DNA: TGCAGCGTTCCAGGGGGCACTGAAGCTTTCTTT.

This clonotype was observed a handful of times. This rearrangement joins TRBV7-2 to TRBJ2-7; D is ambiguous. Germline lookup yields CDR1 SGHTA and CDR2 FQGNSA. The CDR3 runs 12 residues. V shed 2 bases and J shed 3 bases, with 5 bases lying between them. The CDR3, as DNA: TGTGCCAGCAGCTTACCACTCTACGAGCAGTACTTC. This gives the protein CASSLPLYEQYF.

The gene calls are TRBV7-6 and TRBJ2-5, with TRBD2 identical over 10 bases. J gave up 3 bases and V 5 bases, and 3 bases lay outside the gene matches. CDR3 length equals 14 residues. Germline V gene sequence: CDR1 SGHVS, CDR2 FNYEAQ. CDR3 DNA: TGTGCCAGCAGCGTAACTAGCGGGGAAGAGACCCAGTACTTC. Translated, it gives CASSVTSGEETQYF.

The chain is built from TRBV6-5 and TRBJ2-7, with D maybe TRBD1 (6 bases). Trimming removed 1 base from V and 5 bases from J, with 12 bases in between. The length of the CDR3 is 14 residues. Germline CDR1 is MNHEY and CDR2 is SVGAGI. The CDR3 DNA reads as TGTGCCAGCAGTTACTTAGGGACAATCGACGAGCAGTACTTC. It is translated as CASSYLGTIDEQYF.

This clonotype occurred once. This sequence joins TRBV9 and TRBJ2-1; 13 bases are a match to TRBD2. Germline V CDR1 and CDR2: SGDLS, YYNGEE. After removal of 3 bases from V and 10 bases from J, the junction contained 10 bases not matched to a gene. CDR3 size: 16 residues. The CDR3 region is CASSADGTSGKLEQFF. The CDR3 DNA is TGTGCCAGCAGCGCCGACGGGACTAGCGGGAAATTAGAGCAGTTCTTC.

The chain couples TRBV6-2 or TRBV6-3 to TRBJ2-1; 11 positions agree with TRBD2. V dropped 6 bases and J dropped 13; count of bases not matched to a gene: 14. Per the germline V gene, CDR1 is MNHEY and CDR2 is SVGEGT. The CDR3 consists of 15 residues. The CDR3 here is CASSHVLAGEMLQFF. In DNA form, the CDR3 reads TGTGCCAGCAGCCACGTACTAGCGGGAGAAATGTTACAGTTCTTC.

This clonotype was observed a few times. The CDR3 nucleotides are TGTGCCAGCAGTTGGGGGGCTAGCGGATCCTACAATGAGCAGTTCTTC. The encoded protein is CASSWGASGSYNEQFF. V gene TRBV27 combines with J gene TRBJ2-1, with a weak D call TRBD2 (7 bases). Germline V gene sequence: CDR1 MNHEY, CDR2 SMNVEV (reference sequence). The CDR3 sequence is 16 residues long. V dropped 4 bases and J dropped 1 base, with 14 bases sitting between them.

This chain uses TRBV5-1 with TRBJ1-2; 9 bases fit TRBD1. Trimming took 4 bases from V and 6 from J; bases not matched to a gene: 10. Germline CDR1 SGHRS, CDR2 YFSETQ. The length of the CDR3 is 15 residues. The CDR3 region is CASSQYAGTGNGYTF. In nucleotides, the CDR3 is TGCGCCAGCAGCCAATATGCCGGGACAGGGAATGGCTACACCTTC.

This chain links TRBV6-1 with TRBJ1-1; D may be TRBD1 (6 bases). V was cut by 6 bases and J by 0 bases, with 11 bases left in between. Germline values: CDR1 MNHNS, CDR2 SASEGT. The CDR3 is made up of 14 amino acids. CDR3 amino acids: CASRTTGMNTEAFF. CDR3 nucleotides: TGTGCCAGCAGGACGACAGGAATGAACACTGAAGCTTTCTTT.

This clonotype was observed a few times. CDR3: CASSHVKGSSGANVLTF. For the CDR3, the DNA is TGTGCCAGCAGCCACGTTAAAGGGTCTTCTGGGGCCAACGTCCTGACTTTC. The chain has TRBV11-2 and TRBJ2-6; D is ambiguous. CDR3 size: 17 residues. Germline V lookup: CDR1 SGHAT, CDR2 FQNNGV. V dropped 5 bases and J dropped 1 base, with 15 bases sitting between them.

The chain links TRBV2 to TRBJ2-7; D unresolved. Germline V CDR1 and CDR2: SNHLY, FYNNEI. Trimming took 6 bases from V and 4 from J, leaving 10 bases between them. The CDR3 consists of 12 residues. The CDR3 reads CASRVQGYEQYF. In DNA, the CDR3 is TGTGCCAGCAGGGTACAAGGTTACGAGCAGTACTTC. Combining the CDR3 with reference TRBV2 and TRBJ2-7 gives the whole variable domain EPEVTQTPSHQVTQMGQEVILRCVPISNHLYFYWYRQILGQKVEFLVSFYNNEISEKSEIFDDQFSVERPDGSNFTLKIRSTKLEDSAMYFCASRVQGYEQYFGPGTRLTVT.

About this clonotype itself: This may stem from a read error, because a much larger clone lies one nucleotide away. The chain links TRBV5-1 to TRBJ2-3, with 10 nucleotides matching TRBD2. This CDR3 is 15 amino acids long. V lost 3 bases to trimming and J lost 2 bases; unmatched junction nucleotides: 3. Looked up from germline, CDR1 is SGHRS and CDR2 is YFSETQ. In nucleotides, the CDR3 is TGCGCCAGCAGCTCGGGACTAGCGAACACAGATACGCAGTATTTT. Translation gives CASSSGLANTDTQYF.

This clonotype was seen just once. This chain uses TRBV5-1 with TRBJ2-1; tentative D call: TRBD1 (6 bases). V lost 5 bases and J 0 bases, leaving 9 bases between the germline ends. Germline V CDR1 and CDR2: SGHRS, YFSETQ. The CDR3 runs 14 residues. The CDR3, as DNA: TGCGCCAGCAGAGGGGACAACTCCTACAATGAGCAGTTCTTC. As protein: CASRGDNSYNEQFF. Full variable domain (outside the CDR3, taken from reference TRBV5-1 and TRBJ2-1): KAGVTQTPRYLIKTRGQQVTLSCSPISGHRSVSWYQQTPGQGLQFLFEYFSETQRNKGNFPGRFSGRQFSNSRSEMNVSTLELGDSALYLCASRGDNSYNEQFFGPGTRLTVL.

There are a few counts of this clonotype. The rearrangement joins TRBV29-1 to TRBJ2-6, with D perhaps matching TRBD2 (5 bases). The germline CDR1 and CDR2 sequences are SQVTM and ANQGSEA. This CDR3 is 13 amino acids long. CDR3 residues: CSGRVSGANVLTF. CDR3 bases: TGCAGTGGGCGGGTTTCTGGGGCCAACGTCCTGACTTTC.